This entry lists 8 T cell receptor beta chains sequenced from one sample in a study of OX40 agonist ivuxolimab in advanced cancers. The method was immunoSEQ multiplex PCR; TCRdb's version includes in-frame clones alone and lacks a portion of them. The sample records about 22,000 clones, 77% being singletons. The sequencing used CD4+ or CD8+ T cells sorted from blood, collected in a trial of the OX40 agonist ivuxolimab. These receptors were taken from an adult with an advanced solid tumor such as melanoma, head and neck, liver or kidney cancer.

The chain links TRBV7-9 to TRBJ2-1; 9 bases fit TRBD1. The CDR3 is 15 amino acids. With V trimmed by 5 bases and J by 10 bases, 12 bases remained unmatched. Germline CDR1 reads SEHNR; CDR2 reads FQNEAQ (reference sequence). The CDR3 here is CASSARGQGLREQFF. The CDR3 DNA reads as TGTGCCAGCAGCGCCCGGGGACAGGGTCTTCGGGAGCAGTTCTTC.

The gene calls are TRBV6-1 and TRBJ1-2; D not certain. Trimming stripped 5 bases from V and 0 bases from J, with 10 bases between. Germline V CDR1 and CDR2: MNHNS, SASEGT. The CDR3 runs 14 residues. CDR3 nucleotide sequence: TGTGCCAGCAGTATTAGGCCGGCTAACTATGGCTACACCTTC. Protein sequence: CASSIRPANYGYTF.

This rearrangement joins TRBV7-2 to TRBJ1-2; 7 nucleotides agree with TRBD1. V lost 5 bases and J lost 5; bases outside the gene matches: 8. CDR1 and CDR2 from the germline V gene are SGHTA and FQGNSA. The CDR3 has 14 residues. The CDR3 bases are TGTGCCAGCAGCCCATACGGGACAGCATATGGCTACACCTTC. It yields the protein CASSPYGTAYGYTF.

V and J are TRBV28 and TRBJ1-1; 7 nucleotides line up with TRBD1. With V trimmed by 4 bases and J by 3 bases, 14 bases remained unmatched. CDR3 length: 17 amino acids. The germline V gene encodes CDR1 MDHEN and CDR2 SYDVKM. The CDR3 spells CASSSIDLGDRYTEAFF. For the CDR3, the DNA is TGTGCCAGCAGTTCAATAGACCTGGGGGACAGATACACTGAAGCTTTCTTT.

This chain connects TRBV19 to TRBJ2-3; a possible D gene is TRBD2 (6 bases). There are 15 residues in the CDR3. V dropped 5 bases and J dropped 4 bases, with 16 bases sitting between them. Looked up from germline, CDR1 is LNHDA and CDR2 is SQIVND (reference sequence). The CDR3 bases are TGTGCCAGTAGTGCCACTCCCGGGACTTCAGATACGCAGTATTTT. Translating gives CASSATPGTSDTQYF.

The genes are TRBV11-1 and TRBJ1-4; D remains unclear. The CDR3 runs to 15 residues. Between the trimmed V and J ends, which lost 5 bases and 8 bases, there was a span of 18 bases. Germline CDR1 and CDR2: SGHAT and FQDESV (reference sequence). Here the CDR3 reads CASSRTTGNGEKLFF. In nucleotides, the CDR3 is TGTGCCAGCAGCCGCACGACGGGGAATGGGGAAAAACTGTTTTTT.

This clone was seen just once. V usage is TRBV7-2 and J usage is TRBJ2-2; a possible D gene is TRBD1 (6 bases). The length of the CDR3 is 18 residues. V was shortened by 7 bases and J by 4 bases, with 25 bases between the two germline ends. Germline assignment: CDR1 SGHTA and CDR2 FQGNSA. The CDR3: CASTPQGSRGWGTGELFF. The CDR3 DNA reads TGTGCCAGCACCCCACAGGGTTCCCGGGGATGGGGCACCGGGGAGCTGTTTTTT.

The chain joins TRBV5-1 to TRBJ1-1; D gene unclear. The V end was cut by 2 bases, the J end by 0 bases, with 8 bases between. CDR1 and CDR2 (germline): SGHRS, YFSETQ. The CDR3 sequence is 14 residues long. In DNA, the CDR3 is TGCGCCAGCAGCTTCCGGGGAGTGAACACTGAAGCTTTCTTT. This sequence encodes CASSFRGVNTEAFF.